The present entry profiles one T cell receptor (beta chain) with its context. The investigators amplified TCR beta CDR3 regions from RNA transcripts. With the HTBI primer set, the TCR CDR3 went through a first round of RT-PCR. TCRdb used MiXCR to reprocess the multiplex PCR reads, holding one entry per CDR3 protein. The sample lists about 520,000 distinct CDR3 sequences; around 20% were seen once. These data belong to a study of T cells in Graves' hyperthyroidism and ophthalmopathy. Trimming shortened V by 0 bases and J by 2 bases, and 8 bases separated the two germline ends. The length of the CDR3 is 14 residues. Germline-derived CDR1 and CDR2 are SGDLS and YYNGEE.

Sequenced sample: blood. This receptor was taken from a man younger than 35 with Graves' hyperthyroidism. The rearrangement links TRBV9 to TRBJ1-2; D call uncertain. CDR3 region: CASSVASVNYGYTF. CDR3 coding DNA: TGTGCCAGCAGCGTAGCATCAGTCAACTATGGCTACACCTTC.